These 17 T cell receptor beta chains originate from one sample sequenced in a study of CD8+ T cells in alopecia areata. Treatment defined: oral pan-JAK inhibitor, 5-10 mg twice daily. cDNA reverse transcribed from extracted RNA served as the sequencing template. Only in-frame clones appear in the TCRdb table, and some are missing; sequencing was by immunoSEQ multiplex PCR. The repertoire consists of more than 110,000 clones, with roughly 54% occurring once and the leading ten covering approximately 16%. Sequences were derived from CD8+ T cells sorted from blood, sampled at week 4, from a patient treated with tofacitinib. The receptors stem from a human donor with alopecia areata.

The chain links TRBV13 to TRBJ2-1, with D maybe TRBD2 (6 bases). Germline values: CDR1 PRHDT, CDR2 FYEKMQ (reference sequence). The CDR3 covers 13 residues. V shed 5 bases and J shed 8 bases, with 13 bases lying between them. The CDR3 loop reads CASSPLARYEQFF. The CDR3 DNA follows: TGTGCCAGCAGCCCTCTAGCGCGTTATGAGCAGTTCTTC.

The chain uses TRBV27 and TRBJ1-4; 9 bases fit TRBD1. V lost 8 bases, J lost 5 bases, and 6 bases stayed unmatched. Germline V gene sequence: CDR1 MNHEY, CDR2 SMNVEV (reference sequence). The CDR3 loop spans 14 amino acids. CDR3 nucleotide sequence: TGTGCCAGCCGGGGGACAGGGTCCAATGAAAAACTGTTTTTT. This gives the protein CASRGTGSNEKLFF.

This rearrangement joins TRBV6-5 to TRBJ1-1; D gene uncertain. The CDR3 contains 14 residues. Looked up from germline, CDR1 is MNHEY and CDR2 is SVGAGI. The V gene lost 0 bases and the J gene lost 4 bases, with 9 bases spanning the gap. The CDR3 loop reads CASSYSFGSTEAFF. CDR3 DNA sequence: TGTGCCAGCAGTTACTCGTTCGGGAGCACTGAAGCTTTCTTT.

The chain has TRBV15 and TRBJ2-7; TRBD1 matches 7 bases. This CDR3 contains 15 residues. Germline assignment: CDR1 LNHNV and CDR2 YYDKDF (reference sequence). Unmatched junction bases numbered 10, after V lost 5 bases and J lost 3 bases. The CDR3 here is CATSQTGQSYYEQYF. The CDR3 coding sequence is TGTGCCACCAGCCAAACGGGACAGTCCTACTACGAGCAGTACTTC.

A few counts support this clone. This sequence joins TRBV13 and TRBJ2-7, with D tentatively TRBD1 (6 bases). The CDR3 has 15 amino acids. V was trimmed by 0 bases and J by 6 bases, leaving 15 bases between them. Germline lookup yields CDR1 PRHDT and CDR2 FYEKMQ (reference sequence). CDR3 nucleotide sequence: TGTGCCAGCAGCTTAGGGGCGGAACAGGGAGTCGAGCAGTACTTC. Its translation is CASSLGAEQGVEQYF.

The CDR3 protein is CASLAGYDNEQFF. CDR3 sequence (DNA): TGTGCCAGCCTAGCGGGGTATGACAATGAGCAGTTCTTC. J is TRBJ2-1 and V is TRBV7-9, with TRBD2 matching 9 bases. With 8 bases clipped from V and 5 bases from J, the junction kept 4 bases outside the gene matches. The CDR3 has 13 amino acids. In germline, CDR1 is SEHNR, CDR2 FQNEAQ (reference sequence).

The table lists this clone with a few counts. The chain has TRBV11-2 and TRBJ1-5, with TRBD1 as a possible D gene (5 bases). V shed 4 bases and J shed 1 base, with 5 bases lying between them. This CDR3 has 13 amino acids. In germline, CDR1 is SGHAT, CDR2 FQNNGV. CDR3 bases: TGTGCCAGCAGCTGGGACAGCAATCAGCCCCAGCATTTT. Its translation is CASSWDSNQPQHF.

The chain uses TRBV4-2 and TRBJ1-2, with 9 bases fitting TRBD1. Trimming removed 8 bases from V and 6 bases from J; junction bases left unmatched: 7. This CDR3 spans 13 amino acids. Germline lookup yields CDR1 LGHNA and CDR2 YNFKEQ. The chain's CDR3 is CASLGQGMDGYTF. The CDR3 DNA follows: TGTGCCAGCTTGGGACAGGGAATGGATGGCTACACCTTC.

This clone was picked up a small number of times. The chain couples TRBV11-2 to TRBJ1-2; possible D gene TRBD1, 6 bases. Germline CDR1 reads SGHAT; CDR2 reads FQNNGV. This CDR3 is built from 15 residues. V was shortened by 0 bases and J by 7 bases, with 15 bases between the two germline ends. DNA of the CDR3: TGTGCCAGCAGCTTAGAGTCGCGTGGGGGGGCTGGCTACACCTTC. Translating gives CASSLESRGGAGYTF.

This clone was recorded a few times. The sample has other DNA sequences that encode this CDR3 too. The CDR3 sequence is CSVEDLGYEQYF. CDR3 DNA: TGCAGCGTTGAAGATCTAGGGTACGAGCAGTACTTC. This rearrangement joins TRBV29-1 to TRBJ2-7; D is ambiguous. The CDR3 has 12 amino acids. V dropped 0 bases and J dropped 4 bases, with 7 bases sitting between them. Germline CDR1 and CDR2: SQVTM and ANQGSEA.

CDR3 in DNA: TGTGCCAGCAGCTCCTTGGCCGGTGGGGCCAACGTCCTGACTTTC. Its protein is CASSSLAGGANVLTF. V is TRBV7-3 and J is TRBJ2-6; no definite D call. Germline-derived CDR1 and CDR2 are SGHTA and FQGTGA. The CDR3 totals 15 residues. Trimming removed 4 bases from V and 3 bases from J, with 10 bases in between.

This clone has just one count. The chain links TRBV7-8 to TRBJ2-7; no clear D. The CDR3 consists of 12 residues. V lost 2 bases, J lost 3 bases, and 5 bases lay in between. CDR1 is SGHVS and CDR2 is FQNEAQ in the germline V gene. For the CDR3, the DNA is TGTGCCAGCAGCTTACACGGCTACGAGCAGTACTTC. Amino acid sequence: CASSLHGYEQYF.

This clone was recorded only once. The gene calls are TRBV9 and TRBJ1-1; the D is unclear. V lost 0 bases to trimming and J lost 3 bases, with 12 bases between them. CDR1 is SGDLS and CDR2 is YYNGEE in the germline V gene. The CDR3 is 15 amino acids. The CDR3: CASSVAAGPDTEAFF. The CDR3 nucleotides read TGTGCCAGCAGCGTAGCAGCAGGTCCGGACACTGAAGCTTTCTTT.

The V call is TRBV29-1, the J call TRBJ2-5; D is unresolved. The CDR3 extends over 10 amino acids. In germline, CDR1 is SQVTM, CDR2 ANQGSEA. V was trimmed by 7 bases and J by 5 bases, leaving 8 bases between them. The CDR3 nucleotides are TGCAGCGCAGTTTCTGAGACCCAGTACTTC. Translated: CSAVSETQYF. The full variable domain, its missing parts supplied by reference TRBV29-1 and TRBJ2-5, is SAVISQKPSRDICQRGTSLTIQCQVDSQVTMMFWYRQQPGQSLTLIATANQGSEATYESGFVIDKFPISRPNLTFSTLTVSNMSPEDSSIYLCSAVSETQYFGPGTRLLVL.

This chain uses TRBV11-3 with TRBJ2-5; 7 positions match TRBD1. The CDR3 is 13 amino acids. Germline assignment: CDR1 SGHNT and CDR2 YENEEA. V was clipped by 5 bases and J by 9 bases; unmatched bases: 9. The CDR3 DNA sequence: TGTGCCAGCAGCGGAGGACCCCAGGGGGCCCAGTACTTC. Its protein is CASSGGPQGAQYF.

This chain uses TRBV6-5 with TRBJ2-1; 10 nucleotides align to TRBD1. CDR3 length: 13 residues. The germline gives CDR1 MNHEY, CDR2 SVGAGI. Trimming cost V 6 bases and J 8 bases; bases outside gene matches: 4. CDR3 nucleotides: TGTGCCAGCAGATCGACAGGGGGCCATGAGCAGTTCTTC. Amino acid sequence: CASRSTGGHEQFF.

This clone has more than one count but fewer than ten. V is TRBV10-3 and J is TRBJ2-2; D ambiguous. From germline, CDR1 is ENHRY and CDR2 SYGVKD. The CDR3 contains 14 residues. The V gene lost 8 bases and the J gene lost 2 bases, with 12 bases spanning the gap. CDR3: CAIRQPENTGELFF. CDR3 DNA sequence: TGTGCCATCCGTCAGCCGGAAAACACCGGGGAGCTGTTTTTT.